This T cell receptor beta chain appears in the sequencing data of a study of blood T cell repertoires in COVID-19 (TCRdb year 2020). Regarding the study in general: Samples covering the acute and convalescent phases of COVID-19 were provided by collaborators in the United States, Italy and Spain. The sample metadata nearly always contained a de-identified subject ID, COVID-19 status, age in years and sex. The repertoires were released in a freely available public database meant as a resource for research on the immune response to SARS-CoV-2. Samples came from the ongoing ImmuneRACE study (first 160 participants) plus 1,254 subjects from 6 global collaborators. Where HLA class I and class II types were available, the types were taken from metadata supplied by the sample provider, not from assay-based typing. Subjects who had been exposed to COVID-19, were actively infected with it, or had recovered from it provided the deeply sampled blood TCRbeta repertoires that made up the dataset. The material from the prospective study consisted of cDNA or gDNA derived from T cells, B-cell-depleted T cells, or PBMCs. Paper-wide results and their limitations: The quantity of clinical and demographic metadata differed by source and by participant and was supplied without curation.

TCRbeta CDR3 regions were amplified from genomic DNA using the immunoSEQ Assay, a bias-controlled multiplex PCR. The authors' pipeline ran thus. Nucleated cell counts per sample were estimated from amplification of reference gene primers within the assay. To quantify the absolute abundance of each unique TCRbeta CDR3 rearrangement, sequence reads were collapsed and filtered. Productive Simpson clonality was computed per sample as the square root of Simpson's diversity index over productive rearrangements. In its TCRdb copy, this immuneACCESS table keeps in-frame sequences only and misses some clones. Where compared with another copy, unresolved V genes explain less than half of these, and the others have no known cause. V, J and clone size were drawn from that table, and D and trimming were deduced from the DNA. Counted in this sample were around 170,000 clones; around four fifths of them appeared once. Jointly, the top ten make up around 6.1% of the sample.

Collaborating institutions collected whole blood in K2EDTA tubes following their own protocols. For TCRbeta analysis, collaborators shipped samples in one of three forms: frozen whole blood, isolated PBMCs, or DNA extracted from either of those sample types. V is cut back by 0 bases and J by 4 bases, with 10 bases in the junction unmatched. CDR1 MNHEY and CDR2 SMNVEV were looked up in the germline V gene (reference sequence). Including the terminal cysteine and phenylalanine, the CDR3 comprises 18 residues. Only CDR3 DNA is held: 54 bases, read in frame from base 1. As regards this clone: It lacks a known antigen. It has no much larger one-base neighbor in the sample; base qualities were not kept.

The chain was built from TRBV27 and TRBJ2-7, and TRBD2 aligns with 12 junction nucleotides. Sequencing was done on a sample of peripheral blood. The origin of this receptor is a woman between 40 and 55 years old with acute or convalescent COVID-19. The CDR3 reads as follows: CASSLSPSGRAREYEQYF. The DNA sequence is given as TGTGCCAGCAGTTTATCCCCTAGCGGGAGGGCCAGAGAGTACGAGCAGTACTTC.